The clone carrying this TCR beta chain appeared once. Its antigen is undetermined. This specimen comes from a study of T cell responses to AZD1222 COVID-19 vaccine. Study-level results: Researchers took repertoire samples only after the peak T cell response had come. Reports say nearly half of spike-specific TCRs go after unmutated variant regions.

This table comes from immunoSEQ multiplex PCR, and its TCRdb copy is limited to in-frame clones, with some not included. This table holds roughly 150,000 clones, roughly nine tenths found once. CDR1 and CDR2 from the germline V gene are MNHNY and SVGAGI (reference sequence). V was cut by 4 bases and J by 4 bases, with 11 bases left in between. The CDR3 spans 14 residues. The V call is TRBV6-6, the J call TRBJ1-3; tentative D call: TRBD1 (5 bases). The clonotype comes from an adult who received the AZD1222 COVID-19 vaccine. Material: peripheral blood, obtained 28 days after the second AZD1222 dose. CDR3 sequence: CASSFMGLGNTIYF. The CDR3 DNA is TGTGCCAGCAGTTTTATGGGACTAGGAAACACCATATATTTT.